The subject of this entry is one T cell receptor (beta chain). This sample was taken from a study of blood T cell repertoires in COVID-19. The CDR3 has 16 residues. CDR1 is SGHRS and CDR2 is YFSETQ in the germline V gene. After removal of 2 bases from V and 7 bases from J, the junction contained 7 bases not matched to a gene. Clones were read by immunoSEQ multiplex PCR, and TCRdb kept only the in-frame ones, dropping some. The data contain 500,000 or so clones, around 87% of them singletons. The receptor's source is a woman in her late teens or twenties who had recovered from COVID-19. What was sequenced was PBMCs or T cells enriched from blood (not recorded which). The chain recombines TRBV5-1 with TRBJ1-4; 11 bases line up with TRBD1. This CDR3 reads CASSFGQGALAEKLFF. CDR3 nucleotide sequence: TGCGCCAGCAGCTTCGGACAGGGGGCACTTGCTGAAAAACTGTTTTTT.